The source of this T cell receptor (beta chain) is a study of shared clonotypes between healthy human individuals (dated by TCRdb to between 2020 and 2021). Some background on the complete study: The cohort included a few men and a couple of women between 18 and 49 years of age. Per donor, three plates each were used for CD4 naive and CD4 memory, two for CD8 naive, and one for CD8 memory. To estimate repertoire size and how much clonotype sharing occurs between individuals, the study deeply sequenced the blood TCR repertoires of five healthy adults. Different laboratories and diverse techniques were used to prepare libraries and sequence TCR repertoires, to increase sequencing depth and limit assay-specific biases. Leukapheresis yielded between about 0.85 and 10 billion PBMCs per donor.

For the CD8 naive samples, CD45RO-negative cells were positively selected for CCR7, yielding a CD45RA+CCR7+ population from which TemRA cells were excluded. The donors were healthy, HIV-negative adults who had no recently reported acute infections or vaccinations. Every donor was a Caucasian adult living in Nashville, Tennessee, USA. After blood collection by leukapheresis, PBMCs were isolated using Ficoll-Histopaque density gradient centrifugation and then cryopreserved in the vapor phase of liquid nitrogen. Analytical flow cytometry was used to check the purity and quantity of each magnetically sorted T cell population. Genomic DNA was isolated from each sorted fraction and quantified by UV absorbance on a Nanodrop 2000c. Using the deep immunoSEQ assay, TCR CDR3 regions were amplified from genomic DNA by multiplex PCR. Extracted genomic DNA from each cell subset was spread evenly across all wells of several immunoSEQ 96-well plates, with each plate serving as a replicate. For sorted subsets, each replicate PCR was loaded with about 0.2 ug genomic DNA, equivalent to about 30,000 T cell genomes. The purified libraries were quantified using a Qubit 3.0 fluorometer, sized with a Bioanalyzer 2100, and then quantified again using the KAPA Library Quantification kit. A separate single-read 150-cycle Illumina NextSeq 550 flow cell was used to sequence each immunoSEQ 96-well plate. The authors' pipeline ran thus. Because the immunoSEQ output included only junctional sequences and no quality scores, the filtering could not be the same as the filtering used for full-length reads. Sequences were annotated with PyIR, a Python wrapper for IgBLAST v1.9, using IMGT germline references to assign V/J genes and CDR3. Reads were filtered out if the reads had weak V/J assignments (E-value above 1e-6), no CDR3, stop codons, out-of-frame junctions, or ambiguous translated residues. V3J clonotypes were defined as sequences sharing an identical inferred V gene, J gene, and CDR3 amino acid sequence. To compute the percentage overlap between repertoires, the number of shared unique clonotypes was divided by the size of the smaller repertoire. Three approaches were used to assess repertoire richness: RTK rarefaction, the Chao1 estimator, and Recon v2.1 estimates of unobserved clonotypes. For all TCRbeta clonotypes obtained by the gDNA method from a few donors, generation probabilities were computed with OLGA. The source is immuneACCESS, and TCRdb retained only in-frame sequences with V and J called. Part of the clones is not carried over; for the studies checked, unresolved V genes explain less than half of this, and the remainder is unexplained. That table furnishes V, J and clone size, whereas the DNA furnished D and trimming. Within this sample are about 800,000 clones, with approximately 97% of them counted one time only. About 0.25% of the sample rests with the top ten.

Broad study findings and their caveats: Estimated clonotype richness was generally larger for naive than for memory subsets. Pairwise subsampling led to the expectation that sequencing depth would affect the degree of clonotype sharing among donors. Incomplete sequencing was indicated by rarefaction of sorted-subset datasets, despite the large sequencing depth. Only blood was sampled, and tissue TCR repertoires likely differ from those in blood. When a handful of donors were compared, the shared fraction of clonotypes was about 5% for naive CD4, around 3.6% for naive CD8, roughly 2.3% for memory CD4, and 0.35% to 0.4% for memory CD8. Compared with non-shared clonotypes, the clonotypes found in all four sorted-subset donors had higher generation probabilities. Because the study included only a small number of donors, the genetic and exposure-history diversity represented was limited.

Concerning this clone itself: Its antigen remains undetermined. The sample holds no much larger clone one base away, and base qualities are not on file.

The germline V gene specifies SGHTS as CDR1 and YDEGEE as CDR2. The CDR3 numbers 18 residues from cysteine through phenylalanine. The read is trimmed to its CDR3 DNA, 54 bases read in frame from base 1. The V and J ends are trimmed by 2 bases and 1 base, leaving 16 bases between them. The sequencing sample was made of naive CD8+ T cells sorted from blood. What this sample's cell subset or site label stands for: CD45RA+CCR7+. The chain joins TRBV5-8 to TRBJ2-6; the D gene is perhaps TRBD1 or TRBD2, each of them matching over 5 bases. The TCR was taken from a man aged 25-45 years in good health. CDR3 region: CASSFVTGAGSGANVLTF. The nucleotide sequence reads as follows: TGTGCCAGCAGCTTCGTAACCGGGGCCGGGTCTGGGGCCAACGTCCTGACTTTC.